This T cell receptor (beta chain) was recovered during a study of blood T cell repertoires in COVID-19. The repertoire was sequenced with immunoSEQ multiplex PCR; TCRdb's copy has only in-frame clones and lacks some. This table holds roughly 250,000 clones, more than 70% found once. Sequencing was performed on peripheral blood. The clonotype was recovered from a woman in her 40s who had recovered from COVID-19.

The CDR3 DNA sequence: TGCGCCAGCAGCCAAGAAAGGACAGCGAAATATGGCTACACCTTC. Protein product: CASSQERTAKYGYTF. The chain combines TRBV4-3 with TRBJ1-2; TRBD1 might be the D (6 bases). Trimming removed 0 bases from V and 5 bases from J, with 13 bases in between. The CDR3 has 15 residues. Looked up from germline, CDR1 is LGHNA and CDR2 is YSLEER.